A single T cell receptor beta chain is shown here with its context. Its antigen remains unknown. For each donor, at least one pre-ART and at least two post-ART PBMC samples were available. Prior to DNA extraction, the samples held 1-10 million cryopreserved PBMC. immunoSEQ v3.0 was run at survey level. Using immunoSEQ multiplex PCR, the repertoire was profiled, and TCRdb retains in-frame clones only, with some absent. The table records around 12,000 clones, 60% to 80% of them present only once. The junction had 7 bases not matched to a gene; V was cut back by 4 bases and J by 5 bases. The CDR3 covers 14 residues. The germline V gene encodes CDR1 SGHTA and CDR2 FQGNSA. The data belong to a study of long-term antiretroviral therapy in people with HIV. Study-level information: The 2015 immediate-ART recommendation came about a decade after the earliest samples. Overall study findings and caveats: Clonotypes expanded prior to ART showed repertoire dominance at all sampled time points.

The J gene is TRBJ2-7, the V gene TRBV7-2, with TRBD2 matching 8 bases. This TCR was sampled from a woman aged 40 to 55 with HIV. The sample in question was unsorted PBMCs, obtained 0.5 years before starting antiretroviral therapy. The CDR3, as DNA: TGTGCCAGCAGCTACGGACTAGCATGGGACGAGCAGTACTTC. Translation: CASSYGLAWDEQYF.